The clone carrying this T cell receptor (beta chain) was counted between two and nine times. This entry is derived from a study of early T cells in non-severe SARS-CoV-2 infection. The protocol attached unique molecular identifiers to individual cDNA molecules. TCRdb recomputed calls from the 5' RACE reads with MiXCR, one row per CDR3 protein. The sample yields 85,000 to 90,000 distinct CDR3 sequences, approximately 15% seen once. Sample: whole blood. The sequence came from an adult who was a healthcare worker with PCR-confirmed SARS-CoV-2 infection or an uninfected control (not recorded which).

In DNA, the CDR3 is TGTGCCAGCAGCTTACAAGACGGCGCAACTAATGAAAAACTGTTTTTT. Translation gives CASSLQDGATNEKLFF. The chain has TRBV7-6 and TRBJ1-4, with D uncertain. CDR3 length: 16 amino acids. Trimming left V 2 bases short and J 0 bases short, with 10 bases between. CDR1 and CDR2 from the germline V gene are SGHVS and FNYEAQ.